This entry concerns a single TCR beta chain. Its specificity is not known. This sample was included in a study of T cells in localized non-small cell lung cancer. Germline CDR1 MNHEY, CDR2 SVGAGI. The V gene end was trimmed by 6 bases and the J gene end by 8 bases; junction bases not matched to a gene: 11. CDR3 length: 16 amino acids. Study outcomes and limitations: Uninvolved adjacent lung had the highest recorded T cell clonality, with tumor below it. Sequencing was limited to one tumor region, leaving the possibility of heterogeneity open.

Method: immunoSEQ multiplex PCR; TCRdb's copy keeps in-frame clones and lacks some. The sample contains about 9,600 clones, about 90% of which appear only once. This receptor was identified in a male donor older than 55 with stage III squamous cell lung carcinoma. Sequencing was performed on peripheral blood, taken before any cancer treatment. V and J are TRBV6-5 and TRBJ1-6, with 9 bases identical to TRBD1. CDR3 protein: CASRYHRGQGDSPLHF. The CDR3 region has the DNA TGTGCCAGCAGATACCACAGGGGGCAGGGGGATTCACCCCTCCACTTT.